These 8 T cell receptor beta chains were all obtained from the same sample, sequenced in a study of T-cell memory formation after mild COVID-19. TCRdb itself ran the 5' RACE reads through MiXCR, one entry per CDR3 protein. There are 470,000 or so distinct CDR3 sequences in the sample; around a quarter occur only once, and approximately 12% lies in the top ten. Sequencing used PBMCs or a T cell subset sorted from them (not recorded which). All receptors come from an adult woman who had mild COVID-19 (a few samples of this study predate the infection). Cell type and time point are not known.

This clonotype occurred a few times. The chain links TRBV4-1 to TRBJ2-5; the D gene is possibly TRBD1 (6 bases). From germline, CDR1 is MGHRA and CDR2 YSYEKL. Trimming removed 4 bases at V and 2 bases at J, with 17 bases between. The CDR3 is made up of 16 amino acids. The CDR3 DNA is TGCGCCAGCAGCCGATCAGAAGGGGGAGCTCAAGAGACCCAGTACTTC. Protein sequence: CASSRSEGGAQETQYF.

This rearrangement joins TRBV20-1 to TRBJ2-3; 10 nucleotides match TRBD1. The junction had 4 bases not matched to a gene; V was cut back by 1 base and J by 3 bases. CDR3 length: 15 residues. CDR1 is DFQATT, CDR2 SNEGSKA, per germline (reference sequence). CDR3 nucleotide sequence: TGCAGTGCTAGAGTGGGACAGGGGCTGACAGATACGCAGTATTTT. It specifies CSARVGQGLTDTQYF.

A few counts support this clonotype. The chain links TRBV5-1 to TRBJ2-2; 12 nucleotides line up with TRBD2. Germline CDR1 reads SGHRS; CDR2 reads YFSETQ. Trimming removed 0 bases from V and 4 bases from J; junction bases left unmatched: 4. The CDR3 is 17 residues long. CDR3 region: CASSLDTSGGRTGELFF. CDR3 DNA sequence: TGCGCCAGCAGCTTGGATACTAGCGGGGGGCGCACCGGGGAGCTGTTTTTT.

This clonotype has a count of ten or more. This chain's CDR3 is CASSSSAGGSYNEQFF. The CDR3 DNA is TGTGCCAGCAGCTCCTCAGCGGGGGGAAGCTACAATGAGCAGTTCTTC. The chain combines TRBV7-2 with TRBJ2-1; TRBD2 aligns across 9 bases. This CDR3 is built from 16 residues. Germline CDR1 is SGHTA and CDR2 is FQGNSA. The trim removed 4 bases at V and 3 bases at J, leaving 7 bases unmatched.

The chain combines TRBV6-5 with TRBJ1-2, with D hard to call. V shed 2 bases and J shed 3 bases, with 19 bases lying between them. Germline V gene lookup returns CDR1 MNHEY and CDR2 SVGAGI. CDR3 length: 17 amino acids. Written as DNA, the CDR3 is TGTGCCAGCAGTTACCGGACCTTTGCTCCGGCAGACTATGGCTACACCTTC. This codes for CASSYRTFAPADYGYTF.

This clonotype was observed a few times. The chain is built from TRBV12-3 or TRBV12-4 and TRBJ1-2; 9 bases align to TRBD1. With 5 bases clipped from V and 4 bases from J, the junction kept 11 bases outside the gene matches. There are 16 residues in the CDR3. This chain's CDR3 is CASSQAQGAFFYGYTF. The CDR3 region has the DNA TGTGCCAGCAGTCAAGCACAGGGGGCGTTTTTCTATGGCTACACCTTC.

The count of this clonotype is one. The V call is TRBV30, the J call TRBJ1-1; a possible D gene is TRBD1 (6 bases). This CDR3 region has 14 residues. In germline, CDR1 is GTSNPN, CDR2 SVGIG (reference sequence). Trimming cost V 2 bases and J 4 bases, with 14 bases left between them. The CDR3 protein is CAWSSPGGGTEAFF. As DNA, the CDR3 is TGTGCCTGGAGTTCTCCCGGGGGCGGCACTGAAGCTTTCTTT.

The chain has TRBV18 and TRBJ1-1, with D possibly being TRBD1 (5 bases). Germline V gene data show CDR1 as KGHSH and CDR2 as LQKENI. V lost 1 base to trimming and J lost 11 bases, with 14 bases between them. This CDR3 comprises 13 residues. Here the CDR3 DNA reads TGTGCCAGCTCACCACAAAGAGGGGACCGGGCTTTCTTT. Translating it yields CASSPQRGDRAFF.